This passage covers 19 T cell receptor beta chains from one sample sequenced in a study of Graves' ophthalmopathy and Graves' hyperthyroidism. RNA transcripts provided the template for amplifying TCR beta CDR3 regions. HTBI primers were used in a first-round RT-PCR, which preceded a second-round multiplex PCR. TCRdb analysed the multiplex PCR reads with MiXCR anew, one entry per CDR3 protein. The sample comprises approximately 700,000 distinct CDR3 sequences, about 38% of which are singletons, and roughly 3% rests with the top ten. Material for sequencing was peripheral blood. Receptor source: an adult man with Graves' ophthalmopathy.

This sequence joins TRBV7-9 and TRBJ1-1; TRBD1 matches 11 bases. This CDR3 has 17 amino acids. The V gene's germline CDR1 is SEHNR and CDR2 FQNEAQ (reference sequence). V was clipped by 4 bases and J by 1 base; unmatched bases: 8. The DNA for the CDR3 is TGTGCCAGCAGCTCCAAGGACAGGGGGCTAGAGAACACTGAAGCTTTCTTT. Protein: CASSSKDRGLENTEAFF.

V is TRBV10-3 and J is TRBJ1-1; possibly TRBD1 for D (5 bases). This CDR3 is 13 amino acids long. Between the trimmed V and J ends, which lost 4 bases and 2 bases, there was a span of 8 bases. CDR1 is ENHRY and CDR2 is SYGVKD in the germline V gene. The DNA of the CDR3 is TGTGCCATCAGTGGGGACGGAAACACTGAAGCTTTCTTT. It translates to CAISGDGNTEAFF.

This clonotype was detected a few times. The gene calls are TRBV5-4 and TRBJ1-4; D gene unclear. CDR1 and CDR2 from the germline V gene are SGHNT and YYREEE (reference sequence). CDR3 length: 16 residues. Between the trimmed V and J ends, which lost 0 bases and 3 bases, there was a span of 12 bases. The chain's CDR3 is CASSLGSRTANEKLFF. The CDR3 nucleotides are TGTGCCAGCAGCTTGGGAAGCAGGACGGCTAATGAAAAACTGTTTTTT.

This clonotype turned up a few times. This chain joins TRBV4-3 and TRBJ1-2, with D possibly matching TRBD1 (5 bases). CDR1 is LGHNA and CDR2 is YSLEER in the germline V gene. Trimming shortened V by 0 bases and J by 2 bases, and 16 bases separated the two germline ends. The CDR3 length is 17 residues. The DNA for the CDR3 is TGCGCCAGCAGCCAAGAGGTCGCAACAGGCACAAACTATGGCTACACCTTC. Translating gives CASSQEVATGTNYGYTF.

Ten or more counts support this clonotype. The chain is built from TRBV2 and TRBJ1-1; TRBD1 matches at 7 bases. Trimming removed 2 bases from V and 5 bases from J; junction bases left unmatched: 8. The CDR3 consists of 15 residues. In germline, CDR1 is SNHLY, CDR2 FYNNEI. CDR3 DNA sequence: TGTGCCAGCAGTGAATGGAACAGGGGAAGTACTGAAGCTTTCTTT. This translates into CASSEWNRGSTEAFF. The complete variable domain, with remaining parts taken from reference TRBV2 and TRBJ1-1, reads EPEVTQTPSHQVTQMGQEVILRCVPISNHLYFYWYRQILGQKVEFLVSFYNNEISEKSEIFDDQFSVERPDGSNFTLKIRSTKLEDSAMYFCASSEWNRGSTEAFFGQGTRLTVV.

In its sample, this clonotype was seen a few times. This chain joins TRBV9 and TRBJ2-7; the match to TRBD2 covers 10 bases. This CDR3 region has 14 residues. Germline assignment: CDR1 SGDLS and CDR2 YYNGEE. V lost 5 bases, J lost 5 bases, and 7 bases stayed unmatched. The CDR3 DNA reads TGTGCCAGCAGTACAATAGCGGGGGGCCACGAGCAGTACTTC. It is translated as CASSTIAGGHEQYF.

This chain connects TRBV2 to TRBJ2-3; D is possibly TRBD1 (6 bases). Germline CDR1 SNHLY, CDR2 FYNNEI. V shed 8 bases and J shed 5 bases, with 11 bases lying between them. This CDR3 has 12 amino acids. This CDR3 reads CASGLGGDTQYF. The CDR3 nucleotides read TGTGCCAGCGGATTAGGGGGAGATACGCAGTATTTT.

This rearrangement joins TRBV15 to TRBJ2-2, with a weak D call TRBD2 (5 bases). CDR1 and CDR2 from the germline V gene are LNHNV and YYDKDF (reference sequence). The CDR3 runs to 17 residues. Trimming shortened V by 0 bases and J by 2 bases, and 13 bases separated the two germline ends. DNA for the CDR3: TGTGCCACCAGCAGAGAAACTCTTGAGGGAAACACCGGGGAGCTGTTTTTT. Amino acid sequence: CATSRETLEGNTGELFF.

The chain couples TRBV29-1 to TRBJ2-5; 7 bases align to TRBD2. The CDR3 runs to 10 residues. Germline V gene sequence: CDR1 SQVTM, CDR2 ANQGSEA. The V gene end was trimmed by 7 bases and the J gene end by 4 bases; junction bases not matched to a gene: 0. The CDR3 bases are TGCAGCGGGGGGGGAGAGACCCAGTACTTC. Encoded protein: CSGGGETQYF.

The CDR3 sequence: CASSQESGRNVGYTF. The CDR3 bases are TGCGCCAGCAGCCAAGAAAGTGGCAGGAATGTGGGCTACACCTTC. The chain is built from TRBV4-3 and TRBJ1-2; D is unresolved. Germline lookup yields CDR1 LGHNA and CDR2 YSLEER. This CDR3 comprises 15 residues. V dropped 0 bases and J dropped 8 bases, with 16 bases sitting between them.

The CDR3 DNA sequence: TGTGCCAGCAGCCAGATTCCCTGGTACGAGCAGTACTTC. Amino acid sequence: CASSQIPWYEQYF. The rearrangement joins TRBV14 to TRBJ2-7; D gene uncertain. Germline loops: CDR1 SGHDN, CDR2 FVKESK. V was pared by 3 bases and J by 4 bases, with 10 bases between. CDR3 length equals 13 residues.

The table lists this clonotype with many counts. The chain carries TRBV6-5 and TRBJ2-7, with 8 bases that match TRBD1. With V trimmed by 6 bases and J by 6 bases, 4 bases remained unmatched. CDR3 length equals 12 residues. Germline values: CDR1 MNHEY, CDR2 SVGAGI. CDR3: CASSPDRVEQYF. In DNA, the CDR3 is TGTGCCAGCAGCCCGGACAGGGTCGAGCAGTACTTC.

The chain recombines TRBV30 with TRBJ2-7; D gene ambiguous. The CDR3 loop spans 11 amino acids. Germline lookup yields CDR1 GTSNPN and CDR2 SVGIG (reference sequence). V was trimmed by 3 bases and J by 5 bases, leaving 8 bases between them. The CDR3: CAWSNNNEQYF. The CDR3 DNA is TGTGCCTGGAGCAATAACAACGAGCAGTACTTC.

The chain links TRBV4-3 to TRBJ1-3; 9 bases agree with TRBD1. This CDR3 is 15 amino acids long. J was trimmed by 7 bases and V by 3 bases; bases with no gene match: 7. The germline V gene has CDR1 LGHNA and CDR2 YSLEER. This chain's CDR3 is CASSQTTGGGNTIYF. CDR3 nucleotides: TGCGCCAGCAGCCAGACTACAGGGGGCGGGAACACCATATATTTT.

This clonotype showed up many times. The CDR3 nucleotides read TGTGCCATCGGCCAGCCTAATTCACCCCTCCACTTT. Its protein is CAIGQPNSPLHF. The gene calls are TRBV10-3 and TRBJ1-6, with D unresolved. The CDR3 consists of 12 residues. Germline loops: CDR1 ENHRY, CDR2 SYGVKD. Trimming left V 8 bases short and J 6 bases short, with 8 bases between.

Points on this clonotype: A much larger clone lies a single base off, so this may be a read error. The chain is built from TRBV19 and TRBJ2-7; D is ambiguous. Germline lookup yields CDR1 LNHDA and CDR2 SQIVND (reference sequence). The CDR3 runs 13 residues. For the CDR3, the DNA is TGTGCCAGTAGTATAGGGTTAACCTACGAGCAGTGCTTC. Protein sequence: CASSIGLTYEQCF.

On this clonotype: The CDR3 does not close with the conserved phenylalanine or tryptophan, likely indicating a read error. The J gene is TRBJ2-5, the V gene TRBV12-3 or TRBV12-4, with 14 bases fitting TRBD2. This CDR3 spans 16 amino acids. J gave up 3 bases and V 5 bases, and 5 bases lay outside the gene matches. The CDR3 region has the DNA TGTGCCAGCAGTCCGTGGGGACTAGCGGGAGAAGAGACCCAGTACGTC. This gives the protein CASSPWGLAGEETQYV.

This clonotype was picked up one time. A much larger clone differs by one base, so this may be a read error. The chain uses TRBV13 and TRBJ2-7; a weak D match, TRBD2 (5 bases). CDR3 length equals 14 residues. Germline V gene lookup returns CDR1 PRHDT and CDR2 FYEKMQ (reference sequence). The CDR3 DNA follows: TGTACCAGCAGCCGGACGGGGAGAACCTACGAGCAGTACTTC. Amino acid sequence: CTSSRTGRTYEQYF.

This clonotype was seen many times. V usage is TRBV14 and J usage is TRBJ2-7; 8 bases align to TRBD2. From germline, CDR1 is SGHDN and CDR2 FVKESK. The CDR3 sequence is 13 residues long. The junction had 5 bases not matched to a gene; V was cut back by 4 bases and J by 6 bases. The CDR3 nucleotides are TGTGCCAGCAGCCTCAGCGGGAGAGTCGAGCAGTACTTC. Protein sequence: CASSLSGRVEQYF.